What follows are 32 T cell receptor beta chains derived from one specimen sequenced in a study of T cell responses to AZD1222 COVID-19 vaccine. Assay: immunoSEQ multiplex PCR; the TCRdb copy retains only in-frame clones and omits some. The profile covers roughly 150,000 clones, with about 91% appearing a single time and about 2.3% taken by the ten largest. The sequencing here drew on peripheral blood, taken on day 0 of AZD1222 vaccination. The receptors stem from an adult in good health.

J is TRBJ2-1 and V is TRBV30; possibly TRBD2 for D (6 bases). The CDR3 runs to 12 residues. Germline CDR1 and CDR2: GTSNPN and SVGIG (reference sequence). Trimming removed 5 bases at V and 16 bases at J, with 21 bases between. This chain's CDR3 is CAWALRGFEVFF. CDR3 DNA sequence: TGTGCCTGGGCCCTTCGGGGGTTTGAAGTTTTCTTC.

The genes are TRBV4-3 and TRBJ1-2; D not resolved. The CDR3 extends over 15 amino acids. V dropped 0 bases and J dropped 5 bases, with 13 bases sitting between them. From germline, CDR1 is LGHNA and CDR2 YSLEER. Written as DNA, the CDR3 is TGCGCCAGCAGCCAAGAAAGGTTATTTGAGTATGGCTACACCTTC. It is translated as CASSQERLFEYGYTF.

The V call is TRBV11-2, the J call TRBJ2-1, with TRBD2 identical over 8 bases. Germline V gene sequence: CDR1 SGHAT, CDR2 FQNNGV. J gave up 1 base and V 1 base, and 0 bases lay outside the gene matches. This CDR3 has 15 amino acids. The CDR3 region is CASSLAGGSYNEQFF. The CDR3 nucleotides read TGTGCCAGCAGCTTAGCGGGGGGGTCCTACAATGAGCAGTTCTTC.

This clone has a single count. This chain uses TRBV27 with TRBJ1-1; tentatively, D is TRBD1 (5 bases). The CDR3 sequence is 18 residues long. Germline CDR1 MNHEY, CDR2 SMNVEV (reference sequence). V lost 6 bases and J 0 bases, leaving 23 bases between the germline ends. The CDR3 spells CASSDGFGQGAMNTEAFF. The DNA for the CDR3 is TGTGCCAGCAGCGACGGGTTTGGGCAGGGCGCGATGAACACTGAAGCTTTCTTT.

The CDR3, as DNA: TGTGCCAGCAGAACCCTAGCGGAAGAGACCCAGTACTTC. This gives the protein CASRTLAEETQYF. This chain links TRBV3-1 (or the pseudogene TRBV3-2) with TRBJ2-5; 7 nucleotides match TRBD2. CDR1 is LGHDT and CDR2 is YNNKEL in the germline V gene (reference sequence). CDR3 length: 13 amino acids. V lost 6 bases, J lost 3 bases, and 4 bases stayed unmatched.

The chain joins TRBV5-1 to TRBJ1-4; 10 nucleotides line up with TRBD1. CDR1 is SGHRS, CDR2 YFSETQ, per germline. The CDR3 contains 14 residues. V shed 5 bases, J shed 8 bases, and the junction held 6 bases outside the gene matches. DNA of the CDR3: TGCGCCAGCAGAACCGGGGACAGGGGCGAAAAACTGTTTTTT. Translating gives CASRTGDRGEKLFF.

The chain employs TRBV5-1 and TRBJ2-3; D possibly matches TRBD1 or TRBD2 (5 bases each). V gave up 4 bases and J gave up 7 bases, with 19 bases separating them. Germline-derived CDR1 and CDR2 are SGHRS and YFSETQ. The CDR3 spans 15 residues. This CDR3 is CASSLEQGPAYTQYF. CDR3 coding DNA: TGCGCCAGCAGCCTGGAGCAGGGACCCGCTTATACGCAGTATTTT.

V usage is TRBV18 and J usage is TRBJ1-1; D remains unclear. Germline V gene data show CDR1 as KGHSH and CDR2 as LQKENI. V was cut by 3 bases and J by 4 bases, with 12 bases left in between. The CDR3 loop spans 14 amino acids. CDR3 protein: CASSPSIEGTEAFF. CDR3 bases: TGTGCCAGCTCACCTTCAATCGAGGGCACTGAAGCTTTCTTT.

The rearrangement joins TRBV5-1 to TRBJ2-1, with D tentatively TRBD1 (6 bases). Deletions cut 2 bases from V and 9 bases from J, with 21 bases between. This CDR3 is 16 amino acids long. Germline CDR1 and CDR2: SGHRS and YFSETQ. CDR3 in amino acids: CASSFDRSAFGIEQFF. The DNA of the CDR3 is TGCGCCAGCAGCTTCGACAGGTCAGCTTTTGGTATTGAGCAGTTCTTC.

V is TRBV5-8 and J is TRBJ2-1, with TRBD2 identical over 14 bases. The CDR3 sequence is 18 residues long. V lost 4 bases to trimming and J lost 4 bases; unmatched junction nucleotides: 10. CDR1 is SGHTS and CDR2 is YDEGEE in the germline V gene. This chain's CDR3 is CASSRGLAGGFGYNEQFF. CDR3 bases: TGTGCCAGCAGCCGCGGACTAGCGGGGGGCTTTGGTTACAATGAGCAGTTCTTC.

This chain uses TRBV6-4 with TRBJ2-3; 11 bases map to TRBD2. Trimming cost V 4 bases and J 1 base; bases outside gene matches: 1. This CDR3 comprises 15 residues. Germline V gene lookup returns CDR1 MRHNA and CDR2 SNTAGT. CDR3 sequence reads: CASSVLAGGTDTQYF. The DNA of the CDR3 is TGTGCCAGCAGTGTACTAGCGGGGGGCACAGATACGCAGTATTTT.

The chain combines TRBV5-1 with TRBJ2-7; the D is unclear. The V gene lost 0 bases and the J gene lost 3 bases, with 13 bases spanning the gap. Germline V gene sequence: CDR1 SGHRS, CDR2 YFSETQ. CDR3 length: 15 amino acids. CDR3 nucleotides: TGCGCCAGCAGCTTGGCGGGCCAGTACCTCTACGAGCAGTACTTC. Its translation: CASSLAGQYLYEQYF.

This chain links TRBV6-1 with TRBJ2-7, with no clear D. Trimming pared 0 bases from V and 5 bases from J, leaving 17 bases between. The CDR3 has 16 amino acids. The germline V gene has CDR1 MNHNS and CDR2 SASEGT. Written as DNA, the CDR3 is TGTGCCAGCAGTGAAGCGAGATCGGCGTTTCCCAACGAGCAGTACTTC. Amino acid sequence: CASSEARSAFPNEQYF.

The J gene is TRBJ2-2, the V gene TRBV9; D is perhaps TRBD1 or TRBD2 (5 bases each). CDR1 and CDR2 from the germline V gene are SGDLS and YYNGEE. Trimming cost V 0 bases and J 6 bases, with 15 bases left between them. The CDR3 extends over 16 amino acids. CDR3 in amino acids: CASSVAGFGTAGELFF. In nucleotides, the CDR3 is TGTGCCAGCAGCGTAGCAGGTTTCGGGACGGCCGGGGAGCTGTTTTTT.

The chain employs TRBV10-2 and TRBJ2-1; 12 bases agree with TRBD2. This CDR3 comprises 15 residues. Germline loops: CDR1 WSHSY, CDR2 SAAADI. The ends lost 6 bases at V and 7 bases at J; junction bases unmatched: 7. The chain's CDR3 is CASRSTSGSRNEQFF. The DNA for the CDR3 is TGCGCCAGCAGATCGACTAGCGGGAGTCGAAATGAGCAGTTCTTC.

The rearrangement links TRBV28 to TRBJ1-4; the match to TRBD1 covers 10 bases. V was pared by 5 bases and J by 7 bases, with 4 bases of the junction left unmatched. The CDR3 has 14 residues. Germline V gene sequence: CDR1 MDHEN, CDR2 SYDVKM. In DNA, the CDR3 is TGTGCCAGCAGTCCGACAGGGGGCGGTGAAAAACTGTTTTTT. Translated: CASSPTGGGEKLFF.

This clone was detected only once. The chain combines TRBV9 with TRBJ1-1; TRBD1 matches 7 bases. The CDR3 loop spans 14 amino acids. J gave up 0 bases and V 9 bases, and 8 bases lay outside the gene matches. Germline V gene sequence: CDR1 SGDLS, CDR2 YYNGEE. The CDR3 sequence: CATRPTGVNTEAFF. The CDR3 DNA reads as TGTGCCACTCGGCCCACAGGGGTGAACACTGAAGCTTTCTTT.

This clone came up once. The rearrangement uses TRBV19 and TRBJ1-2, with no clear D. This CDR3 is 11 amino acids long. The germline V gene encodes CDR1 LNHDA and CDR2 SQIVND (reference sequence). V lost 5 bases and J lost 3, with 4 bases in between. The DNA for the CDR3 is TGTGCCAGTAGTTCCGACTATGGCTACACCTTC. Encoded protein: CASSSDYGYTF.

This sequence joins TRBV30 and TRBJ1-2; D gene ambiguous. Germline CDR1 reads GTSNPN; CDR2 reads SVGIG (reference sequence). V dropped 1 base and J dropped 11 bases, with 8 bases sitting between them. This CDR3 spans 10 amino acids. CDR3 coding DNA: TGTGCCTGGAGTGAGGTCCTATACACCTTC. It encodes CAWSEVLYTF.

V usage is TRBV27 and J usage is TRBJ2-3; 8 nucleotides match TRBD2. The CDR3 has 17 amino acids. V dropped 2 bases and J dropped 3; count of bases not matched to a gene: 10. Per the germline V gene, CDR1 is MNHEY and CDR2 is SMNVEV (reference sequence). DNA of the CDR3: TGTGCCAGCAGTTTAACGAGCGGGAGAGGGAGAACAGATACGCAGTATTTT. Residues: CASSLTSGRGRTDTQYF.

The gene calls are TRBV6-6 and TRBJ2-5, with D possibly being TRBD1 or TRBD2 (5 bases each). The germline V gene encodes CDR1 MNHNY and CDR2 SVGAGI (reference sequence). CDR3 length equals 15 residues. Trimming cost V 9 bases and J 5 bases, with 22 bases left between them. For the CDR3, the DNA is TGTGCCAGTTTACTGGGGCAGGGAGTACGGGAGACCCAGTACTTC. It codes for CASLLGQGVRETQYF.

The gene calls are TRBV7-9 and TRBJ1-3; D gene ambiguous. Per germline, CDR1 SEHNR and CDR2 FQNEAQ (reference sequence). The V gene lost 2 bases and the J gene lost 0 bases, with 14 bases spanning the gap. The CDR3 length is 17 residues. The CDR3 nucleotides are TGTGCCAGCAGCTTACGGGCAGGAGTAAGCTCTGGAAACACCATATATTTT. Its protein product is CASSLRAGVSSGNTIYF.

This chain joins TRBV5-8 and TRBJ2-5; possibly TRBD2 for D (7 bases). The ends were cut back, 3 bases at V and 1 base at J, with 10 bases in the middle. This CDR3 has 14 amino acids. The V gene's germline CDR1 is SGHTS and CDR2 YDEGEE. The CDR3 is CASSWGGAQETQYF. In DNA, the CDR3 is TGTGCCAGCAGCTGGGGGGGGGCCCAAGAGACCCAGTACTTC.

V and J are TRBV20-1 and TRBJ2-1, with 9 bases aligning to TRBD2. Germline assignment: CDR1 DFQATT and CDR2 SNEGSKA (reference sequence). Unmatched junction bases numbered 6, after V lost 6 bases and J lost 0 bases. This CDR3 contains 15 residues. The CDR3 is CSASSGSTSYNEQFF. The CDR3 region has the DNA TGCAGTGCAAGTAGCGGGAGCACCTCCTACAATGAGCAGTTCTTC.

The chain has TRBV28 and TRBJ2-7; D gene unclear. CDR1 and CDR2 (germline): MDHEN, SYDVKM. V lost 3 bases and J 4 bases, leaving 4 bases between the germline ends. This CDR3 region has 11 residues. The CDR3 protein is CASSLAYEQYF. The CDR3 nucleotides are TGTGCCAGCAGTTTGGCATACGAGCAGTACTTC.

The V call is TRBV19, the J call TRBJ2-7; 12 bases are a match to TRBD1. Losses at the gene ends were 3 bases for V and 4 bases for J; bases not matched to a gene: 4. CDR1 is LNHDA and CDR2 is SQIVND in the germline V gene (reference sequence). The length of the CDR3 is 15 residues. The DNA for the CDR3 is TGTGCCAGTAGTATGGGGACAGGGGGCGCTTACGAGCAGTACTTC. This translates into CASSMGTGGAYEQYF.

The V gene is TRBV6-1, the J gene TRBJ1-4; D gene unclear. CDR1 is MNHNS and CDR2 is SASEGT in the germline V gene. The CDR3 is 14 residues long. Trimming took 2 bases from V and 5 from J, leaving 9 bases between them. The CDR3 sequence is CASSERAENEKLFF. In nucleotides, the CDR3 is TGTGCCAGCAGTGAAAGGGCAGAGAATGAAAAACTGTTTTTT.

The rearrangement uses TRBV6-6 and TRBJ2-7, with 7 bases identical to TRBD1. Trimming cost V 5 bases and J 5 bases; bases outside gene matches: 9. Germline lookup yields CDR1 MNHNY and CDR2 SVGAGI (reference sequence). This CDR3 region has 14 residues. The CDR3 reads CASSKQGIDNEQYF. The CDR3 DNA reads as TGTGCCAGCAGTAAACAGGGGATCGACAACGAGCAGTACTTC.

J is TRBJ1-6 and V is TRBV2; 7 bases agree with TRBD1. The ends lost 7 bases at V and 9 bases at J; junction bases unmatched: 9. The length of the CDR3 is 14 residues. Germline loops: CDR1 SNHLY, CDR2 FYNNEI. The CDR3 region has the DNA TGTGCCAGCATATGGAGGGACAGTAGTTCACCCCTCCACTTT. As protein: CASIWRDSSSPLHF.

This chain joins TRBV9 and TRBJ2-3; D gene unclear. V lost 0 bases to trimming and J lost 5 bases, with 7 bases between them. The CDR3 loop spans 13 amino acids. Germline-derived CDR1 and CDR2 are SGDLS and YYNGEE. The DNA of the CDR3 is TGTGCCAGCAGCGTAGATCTGATAGATACGCAGTATTTT. It codes for CASSVDLIDTQYF.

The rearrangement joins TRBV15 to TRBJ1-2; D call uncertain. The CDR3 is 14 residues long. V was pared by 3 bases and J by 4 bases, with 12 bases between. Germline CDR1 and CDR2: LNHNV and YYDKDF (reference sequence). CDR3 sequence (DNA): TGTGCCACCAGCAGGCGACGGAGTGTCTATGGCTACACCTTC. Amino acid sequence: CATSRRRSVYGYTF.

This chain links TRBV7-8 with TRBJ2-3; TRBD2 matches at 11 bases. The CDR3 runs 16 residues. Germline CDR1 is SGHVS and CDR2 is FQNEAQ. Trimming took 5 bases from V and 1 from J; bases not matched to a gene: 5. The CDR3 DNA reads TGTGCCAGCAGCCTCAGACTAGCGGGACGCACAGATACGCAGTATTTT. Its translation: CASSLRLAGRTDTQYF.